This entry lists 8 T cell receptor beta chains sequenced from one sample in a study of human T cells and chemical hapten exposure. TCRdb passed the RACE reads through MiXCR, listing each CDR3 protein once. The table records 270,000 or so distinct CDR3 sequences, over 7.5% of them present only once. The time point was: pre-sensitization, week 0. Treatment given: therapeutic diphenylcyclopropenone sensitization with weekly scalp DPC. The material was whole blood, obtained in connection with sensitization to the hapten diphenylcyclopropenone (DPC). These receptors were taken from a man aged 18 to 35 with alopecia areata. Some clones in this sample may be carry-over from other donors' samples.

The table lists this clonotype with a few counts. The V and J genes are TRBV6-5 and TRBJ2-2, with 7 bases fitting TRBD1. Germline CDR1 MNHEY, CDR2 SVGAGI. The V segment lost 6 bases and the J segment 5 bases; nucleotides outside the gene matches: 12. This CDR3 spans 16 amino acids. The CDR3 sequence: CASSYHSGTATGELFF. CDR3 in DNA: TGTGCCAGCAGCTATCATTCCGGGACAGCAACCGGGGAGCTGTTTTTT.

In this sample, this clonotype turned up a few times. The rearrangement links TRBV20-1 to TRBJ2-3; 8 bases are shared with TRBD2. V shed 2 bases, J shed 9 bases, and the junction held 4 bases outside the gene matches. In germline, CDR1 is DFQATT, CDR2 SNEGSKA (reference sequence). This CDR3 has 12 amino acids. In DNA, the CDR3 is TGCAGTGCTAGACTAGCGGGCCTAACGCAGTATTTT. This encodes CSARLAGLTQYF.

The sample holds a few counts of this clonotype. The CDR3 region has the DNA TGTGCCAGCAGCTTACGCCCAACAACTAATGAAAAACTGTTTTTT. Its translation: CASSLRPTTNEKLFF. This chain uses TRBV7-7 with TRBJ1-4; D ambiguous. CDR3 length: 15 residues. The germline V and J ends were trimmed by 2 bases and 0 bases, with 7 bases remaining between them. Germline lookup yields CDR1 SSHAT and CDR2 FNYEAQ (reference sequence). Based on the CDR3 plus reference TRBV7-7 and TRBJ1-4, the full variable domain is GAGVSQSPRYKVTKRGQDVTLRCDPISSHATLYWYQQALGQGPEFLTYFNYEAQPDKSGLPSDRFSAERPEGSISTLTIQRTEQRDSAMYRCASSLRPTTNEKLFFGSGTQLSVL.

The rearrangement uses TRBV12-3 or TRBV12-4 and TRBJ1-4; no reliable D call. The germline V and J ends were trimmed by 1 base and 1 base, with 10 bases remaining between them. This CDR3 has 16 amino acids. Here the CDR3 reads CASSLGERETNEKLFF. In nucleotides, the CDR3 is TGTGCCAGCAGTTTAGGTGAACGGGAAACTAATGAAAAACTGTTTTTT.

This clonotype appeared many times. V is TRBV5-1 and J is TRBJ2-3; no clear D. The CDR3 spans 15 residues. CDR1 is SGHRS and CDR2 is YFSETQ in the germline V gene. V shed 1 base and J shed 3 bases, with 12 bases lying between them. The CDR3 region is CASSLSPLMTDTQYF. DNA for the CDR3: TGCGCCAGCAGCTTGAGTCCCCTAATGACAGATACGCAGTATTTT. Full variable domain (outside the CDR3, taken from reference TRBV5-1 and TRBJ2-3): KAGVTQTPRYLIKTRGQQVTLSCSPISGHRSVSWYQQTPGQGLQFLFEYFSETQRNKGNFPGRFSGRQFSNSRSEMNVSTLELGDSALYLCASSLSPLMTDTQYFGPGTRLTVL.

This clonotype showed up just a few times. The chain has TRBV6-2 or TRBV6-3 and TRBJ2-5; 8 positions agree with TRBD1. Losses at the gene ends were 5 bases for V and 5 bases for J; bases not matched to a gene: 7. The CDR3 is 14 amino acids. Germline V lookup: CDR1 MNHEY, CDR2 SVGEGT. For the CDR3, the DNA is TGTGCCAGCAGTCCAGGGGGCTGGGTGGAGACCCAGTACTTC. It is translated as CASSPGGWVETQYF.

V and J are TRBV11-2 and TRBJ2-4; 8 nucleotides match TRBD2. V was clipped by 0 bases and J by 10 bases; unmatched bases: 11. The germline V gene has CDR1 SGHAT and CDR2 FQNNGV. This CDR3 contains 16 residues. The CDR3 loop is CASSLDRGSGVIIQYF. CDR3 bases: TGTGCCAGCAGCTTAGATCGGGGTAGCGGGGTGATTATTCAGTACTTC.

This chain joins TRBV7-9 and TRBJ1-4; perhaps TRBD1 as D (6 bases). V lost 5 bases to trimming and J lost 8 bases, with 18 bases between them. Germline V gene lookup returns CDR1 SEHNR and CDR2 FQNEAQ (reference sequence). The CDR3 has 15 residues. CDR3 protein: CASSPQNREREKLFF. The CDR3 coding sequence is TGTGCCAGCAGCCCCCAGAACAGGGAGCGCGAAAAACTGTTTTTT.